What follows describes a single TCR beta chain. This clone is identified as medium-sized (0.01 to 0.1%). Per-base qualities were not stored, and no clone one base away is much larger. The data are from a study of graft-versus-host responses after intestinal transplantation (dated by TCRdb to the early 2020s). General notes on the study: Recipients received multivisceral, liver-intestinal, or isolated intestinal transplants. Every recipient was given anti-thymocyte globulin induction, then maintenance tacrolimus and steroids for around three years. After intestinal transplantation, graft-versus-host and host-versus-graft alloreactive T cell clones were followed in the graft, circulation and bone marrow using bulk TCR-beta CDR3 sequencing. Alloreactive clones were identified by sequencing pre-transplant mixed lymphocyte reaction products and comparing them with unstimulated pre-transplant donor and recipient T cells. Of the roughly 25 intestinal transplant recipients enrolled in the cohort, one of whom was a retransplant, a few patients without pretransplant specimens were excluded. A peak of at least 4% donor T cells among recipient peripheral blood mononuclear cells was the definition used for donor T cell macrochimerism. Instead of going to the commercial service, samples from a few later patients were sequenced in-house on an Illumina MiSeq and processed with MiXCR. Broad study findings and their caveats: Early after transplant, peak levels of circulating GvH clones were associated with declines in HvG clones. GvH clones were found in recipient bone marrow, and some of the GvH clones appeared earlier in ileal mucosa or blood, which is consistent with an intestinal mucosal origin. In patients with donor T cell macrochimerism, the allografts had high GvH to HvG T cell clonal ratios. The conclusions were limited by the relatively low number and heterogeneity of the intestinal transplant patients.

The time point label for this specimen denotes: cells obtained before transplantation from donor or recipient. In mixed lymphocyte reactions, some 200,000 CFSE-labeled pre-transplant responders were plated with some 200,000 irradiated violet-dye-labeled stimulators and cultured for less than seven days. Proliferating CD3+CD4+CFSE-low and CD3+CD8+CFSE-low responder cells were FACS-sorted on a BD Influx sorter after the mixed lymphocyte reaction. Libraries were built with the immunoSEQ multiplex PCR assay. For most patients, genomic DNA was isolated with the Qiagen DNeasy Blood and Tissue Kit and shipped frozen to Adaptive Biotechnologies for TCR sequencing. For most patients, genomic DNA was subjected to high-throughput TCR-beta CDR3 sequencing by Adaptive Biotechnologies. Regarding the original processing steps: Adaptive's ImmunoSEQ software supplied the TCR sequencing data for 15 to 20 patients, while MiXCR and VDJtools were used to process a few other patients. To correct CD4 versus CD8 sorting errors, any sequence found in both subsets at a frequency ratio below 5:1 was removed. Because the origin of CDR3 nucleotide sequences shared between donor and recipient could not be assigned, those sequences were removed. To count as alloreactive, a clone needed at least 2-fold expansion over unstimulated cells and a minimum CFSE-low frequency of 0.002% (template counts) or 0.001% (read counts). A clone was considered mappable if detected in the sequenced pre-transplant spleen, lymph node, or MLR CFSE-low populations of the donor or recipient. Cumulative frequency of alloreactive clones was calculated as a percentage of all sequences weighted by copy number. Held by TCRdb, this immuneACCESS table contains in-frame sequences only and omits some clones. Under half of the omission traces to an unresolved V gene where checked; the cause of the rest is unknown. The V and J calls and the clone size are those of that table, but D and trimming were determined from the DNA. In this sample the table shows around 6,600 clones, around 22% of which occur a single time. Of the sample, approximately 5.7% falls within the top ten clones.

At the junction V is shortened by 2 bases and J by 1 base; bases outside the gene matches: 0. CDR1 and CDR2 are drawn from the germline V gene: MDHEN, SYDVKM. CDR3 length: 14 amino acids, cysteine to phenylalanine. Only the CDR3 region is kept as DNA, spanning 42 bases read in frame from base 1. The input for sequencing was alloreactive CD8+ T cells from a mixed lymphocyte reaction culture, taken before transplantation. What the cell subset or site label conveys for this sample: CFSE-low proliferating T cells sorted from roughly 6-day pre-transplant mixed lymphocyte reaction (GvH or HvG direction). The rearrangement combines TRBV28 with TRBJ2-3; the central 7 bases match TRBD2. This receptor was taken from a human patient who was an organ donor for intestinal transplantation. The DNA is as follows: TGTGCCAGCAGTTTAGCGGGAGGCACAGATACGCAGTATTTT. Translated, this gives CASSLAGGTDTQYF.